The clone carrying this T cell receptor (beta chain) occurred a few times. A sample-barcoded 5' primer and a J-beta primer mix were used in a second PCR of roughly 7 to 12 cycles. Each cDNA molecule was tagged by a template-switch adaptor with 12 random nucleotides. Sequencing yielded, for each sample, at least 3 million paired-end reads carrying CDR3. MiXCR, applied by TCRdb to the 5' RACE reads, yields one record per CDR3 protein. The sample yields around 2 million distinct CDR3 sequences, around 40% seen once. This record belongs to a study of blood T cells in healthy people across ages. This CDR3 contains 12 residues. The germline gives CDR1 SQVTM, CDR2 ANQGSEA. Deletions cut 7 bases from V and 3 bases from J, with 12 bases between.

The V and J genes are TRBV29-1 and TRBJ1-1, with no clear D. The sample comprised blood. The receptor's source is a human donor in good health. CDR3 DNA: TGCAGCGCGTCCGGTTGGGACACTGAAGCTTTCTTT. It yields the protein CSASGWDTEAFF.